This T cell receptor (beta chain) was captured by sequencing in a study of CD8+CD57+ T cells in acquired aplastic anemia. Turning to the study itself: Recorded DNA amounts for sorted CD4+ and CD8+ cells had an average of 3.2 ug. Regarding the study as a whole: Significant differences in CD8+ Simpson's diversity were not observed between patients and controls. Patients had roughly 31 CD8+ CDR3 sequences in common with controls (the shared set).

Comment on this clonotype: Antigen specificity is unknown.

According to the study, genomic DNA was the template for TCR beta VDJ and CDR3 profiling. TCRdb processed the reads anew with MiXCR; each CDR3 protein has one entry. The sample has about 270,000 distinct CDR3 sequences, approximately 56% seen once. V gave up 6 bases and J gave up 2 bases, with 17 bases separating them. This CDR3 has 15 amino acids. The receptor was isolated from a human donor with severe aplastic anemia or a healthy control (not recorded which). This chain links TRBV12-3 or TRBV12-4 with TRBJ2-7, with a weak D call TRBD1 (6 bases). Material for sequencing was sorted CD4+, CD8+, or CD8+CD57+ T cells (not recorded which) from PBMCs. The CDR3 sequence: CASRNTGTQPYEQYF. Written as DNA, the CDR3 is TGTGCCAGCAGAAATACCGGGACACAACCCTACGAGCAGTACTTC.